Listed here is a single TCR beta chain. The antigen is unknown. Germline and junction disagree at one end, which may indicate a read error. Researchers grouped second doses given at about 4 or about 12 weeks into one pool. This record belongs to a study of T cell responses to AZD1222 COVID-19 vaccine. The repertoire was sequenced with immunoSEQ multiplex PCR; TCRdb's copy has only in-frame clones and lacks some. This sample has 100,000 to 140,000 clones, with nearly 90% found just once. Study results and limitations: Only a handful of AZD1222 recipients, roughly six in all, had baseline seropositivity. There were repertoire samples only from the period after the peak T cell response. Donors were largely white British and mainly female; clonal diversity was possibly underestimated.

Sequences were derived from peripheral blood, sampled 28 days after the second AZD1222 dose. This TCR was recovered from an adult who received the AZD1222 COVID-19 vaccine.

CDR3: CATSFGGRDEQYF. The CDR3 DNA reads as TGTGCCACCAGTTTCGGGGGGCGAGACGAGCAGTACTTC. This chain links TRBV27 with TRBJ2-7; D perhaps matches TRBD2 (7 bases). Germline V CDR1 and CDR2: MNHEY, SMNVEV (reference sequence). CDR3 length equals 13 residues.